This TCR beta chain was identified during a study of T cell repertoires in cytomegalovirus infection. Background on the study: Used in the study were CMV epitopes, some recently identified and HLA-C-restricted, others well-studied and HLA-B-restricted.

The CDR3 has 15 residues. Trimming stripped 6 bases from V and 4 bases from J, with 18 bases between. Germline lookup yields CDR1 SNHLY and CDR2 FYNNEI. Broader study findings: Frequencies of public TCR beta families were cumulated, and this identified carriers of CMV plus the relevant HLA. Dominating the ex vivo response were TCR beta clonotypes that were CMV-specific and HLA-C-restricted.

As to this clonotype: The antigen remains unidentified.

TCRdb itself ran the reads through MiXCR, one entry per CDR3 protein. This sample has some 940,000 distinct CDR3 sequences; 31% occur once, and the top ten carry around an eighth. This receptor was obtained from a human donor in good health (CMV status not recorded). Some clones in this sample may be carry-over from other donors' samples. The chain uses TRBV2 and TRBJ2-5; D perhaps matches TRBD1 (6 bases). This specimen consisted of cultured CD8+ T cells from PBMCs, obtained from culture after CMV antigen stimulation. Here the CDR3 reads CASSYWQGKGETQYF. CDR3 in DNA: TGTGCCAGCAGCTATTGGCAGGGGAAGGGAGAGACCCAGTACTTC.